The next 24 T cell receptor beta chains were all read from a single sample in a study of cytomegalovirus exposure and HLA in healthy donors. Both 60 Vbeta primers and 13 Jbeta primers went into the PCR. Some clones are missing from TCRdb's copy, which holds only in-frame ones; the method was immunoSEQ multiplex PCR. The sample lists some 180,000 clones; roughly 82% were seen once. Source material: PBMCs. Every receptor here comes from a man aged 40-49 years in good health and CMV-seronegative.

The chain couples TRBV7-9 to TRBJ1-3; D uncertain. The CDR3 has 13 amino acids. Trimming pared 3 bases from V and 0 bases from J, leaving 3 bases between. CDR1 is SEHNR, CDR2 FQNEAQ, per germline (reference sequence). CDR3 in amino acids: CASSLSSGNTIYF. DNA of the CDR3: TGTGCCAGCAGCTTGAGCTCTGGAAACACCATATATTTT. Combining the CDR3 with reference TRBV7-9 and TRBJ1-3 gives the whole variable domain DTGVSQNPRHKITKRGQNVTFRCDPISEHNRLYWYRQTLGQGPEFLTYFQNEAQLEKSRLLSDRFSAERPKGSFSTLEIQRTEQGDSAMYLCASSLSSGNTIYFGEGSWLTVV.

The V call is TRBV19, the J call TRBJ1-6; D may be TRBD1 (5 bases). Trimming shortened V by 5 bases and J by 7 bases, and 18 bases separated the two germline ends. CDR3 size: 16 residues. Germline loops: CDR1 LNHDA, CDR2 SQIVND (reference sequence). CDR3 region: CASSPQPGLLNSPLHF. The CDR3 coding sequence is TGTGCCAGTAGTCCTCAGCCGGGACTTCTGAATTCACCCCTCCACTTT. The variable domain in full, with the rest retrieved from reference TRBV19 and TRBJ1-6, is DGGITQSPKYLFRKEGQNVTLSCEQNLNHDAMYWYRQDPGQGLRLIYYSQIVNDFQKGDIAEGYSVSREKKESFPLTVTSAQKNPTAFYLCASSPQPGLLNSPLHFGNGTRLTVT.

The V call is TRBV5-5, the J call TRBJ1-5; perhaps TRBD1 as D (6 bases). V was cut by 1 base and J by 3 bases, with 11 bases left in between. Germline V gives CDR1 SGHKS, CDR2 YYEKEE (reference sequence). The CDR3 length is 15 residues. CDR3 region: CASSLTDSLNQPQHF. As DNA, the CDR3 is TGTGCCAGCAGCTTGACGGACAGTCTCAATCAGCCCCAGCATTTT.

CDR3 DNA sequence: TGTGCCAGCAGCGAATCACCCGGGACAGGGTTTTTCTACGAGCAGTACTTC. Its translation is CASSESPGTGFFYEQYF. J is TRBJ2-7 and V is TRBV28; 9 nucleotides line up with TRBD1. V shed 6 bases, J shed 3 bases, and the junction held 15 bases outside the gene matches. The V gene's germline CDR1 is MDHEN and CDR2 SYDVKM. There are 17 residues in the CDR3. The full variable domain, rest sourced from reference TRBV28 and TRBJ2-7, is DVKVTQSSRYLVKRTGEKVFLECVQDMDHENMFWYRQDPGLGLRLIYFSYDVKMKEKGDIPEGYSVSREKKERFSLILESASTNQTSMYLCASSESPGTGFFYEQYFGPGTRLTVT.

The chain employs TRBV4-2 and TRBJ2-7, with a possible D match to TRBD1 (5 bases). Germline CDR1 is LGHNA and CDR2 is YNFKEQ. Deletions cut 1 base from V and 5 bases from J, with 12 bases between. There are 14 residues in the CDR3. CDR3 sequence: CASSQGAGMDEQYF. CDR3 bases: TGTGCCAGCAGCCAAGGGGCAGGGATGGACGAGCAGTACTTC.

The genes are TRBV27 and TRBJ1-2; D perhaps matches TRBD1 (5 bases). Trimming shortened V by 6 bases and J by 2 bases, and 13 bases separated the two germline ends. CDR1 and CDR2 from the germline V gene are MNHEY and SMNVEV (reference sequence). CDR3 size: 14 residues. The CDR3 loop is CASSLGRGNYGYTF. CDR3 nucleotide sequence: TGTGCCAGCAGCCTTGGGAGGGGCAACTATGGCTACACCTTC.

The DNA for the CDR3 is TGTGCCAGCAGCGTAAATGCGGGGGGGGGCCAAGAGACCCAGTACTTC. As protein: CASSVNAGGGQETQYF. The J gene is TRBJ2-5, the V gene TRBV9; TRBD2 matches 9 bases. The germline gives CDR1 SGDLS, CDR2 YYNGEE. Trimming removed 1 base from V and 1 base from J; junction bases left unmatched: 5. The CDR3 is 16 residues long.

This clone has more than one count but fewer than ten. V usage is TRBV7-3 and J usage is TRBJ2-1; 7 nucleotides match TRBD1. V lost 5 bases, J lost 7 bases, and 11 bases stayed unmatched. Looked up from germline, CDR1 is SGHTA and CDR2 is FQGTGA. This CDR3 spans 15 amino acids. The CDR3 is CASSPAQGLQNEQFF. CDR3 nucleotides: TGTGCCAGCAGCCCGGCACAGGGGTTACAAAATGAGCAGTTCTTC.

This clone was counted only a few times. Here the CDR3 DNA reads TGCGCCAGCAGCCTTCAGGGACATCTGAACACTGAAGCTTTCTTT. It translates to CASSLQGHLNTEAFF. This sequence joins TRBV4-1 and TRBJ1-1, with D tentatively TRBD1 (6 bases). Germline V gene data show CDR1 as MGHRA and CDR2 as YSYEKL. The V and J ends lost 4 bases and 0 bases respectively, with 12 bases between them. This CDR3 has 15 amino acids.

The chain joins TRBV6-1 to TRBJ2-3; D is ambiguous. This CDR3 is 13 amino acids long. V was shortened by 2 bases and J by 4 bases, with 7 bases between the two germline ends. Germline V CDR1 and CDR2: MNHNS, SASEGT. The CDR3 here is CASSEQYADTQYF. The CDR3, as DNA: TGTGCCAGCAGTGAACAGTATGCAGATACGCAGTATTTT.

The chain combines TRBV27 with TRBJ1-1; D possibly corresponds to TRBD1 (6 bases). V shed 2 bases and J shed 8 bases, with 24 bases lying between them. There are 17 residues in the CDR3. The germline V gene has CDR1 MNHEY and CDR2 SMNVEV (reference sequence). For the CDR3, the DNA is TGTGCCAGCAGTTTAGTCCAACCGACAGGAATTTCCGGAGAAGCTTTCTTT. Amino acid sequence: CASSLVQPTGISGEAFF.

The rearrangement links TRBV15 to TRBJ2-3; D perhaps matches TRBD2 (7 bases). Germline V CDR1 and CDR2: LNHNV, YYDKDF (reference sequence). Trimming took 5 bases from V and 4 from J, leaving 16 bases between them. The CDR3 length is 15 residues. CDR3 coding DNA: TGTGCCACCAGCGGGTTCCGGGGGGCCTCAGATACGCAGTATTTT. This sequence encodes CATSGFRGASDTQYF.

This clone has a handful of counts. The V gene is TRBV7-3, the J gene TRBJ2-1; D is perhaps TRBD2 (5 bases). Between the trimmed V and J ends, which lost 5 bases and 5 bases, there was a span of 16 bases. The CDR3 length is 15 residues. The V gene's germline CDR1 is SGHTA and CDR2 FQGTGA. DNA for the CDR3: TGTGCCAGCAGCCCGTCTCGGGGAAGCCACAATGAGCAGTTCTTC. Residues: CASSPSRGSHNEQFF.

This chain joins TRBV19 and TRBJ2-1; 12 bases are a match to TRBD2. Germline V gene data show CDR1 as LNHDA and CDR2 as SQIVND (reference sequence). This CDR3 has 15 amino acids. V lost 3 bases to trimming and J lost 6 bases; unmatched junction nucleotides: 3. This CDR3 reads CASSIVTSGGNEQFF. In DNA form, the CDR3 reads TGTGCCAGTAGTATTGTGACTAGCGGGGGCAATGAGCAGTTCTTC.

The chain links TRBV20-1 to TRBJ1-2, with D uncertain. V lost 6 bases, J lost 6 bases, and 8 bases lay in between. CDR1 is DFQATT, CDR2 SNEGSKA, per germline (reference sequence). This CDR3 is built from 10 residues. The CDR3 here is CSAQEDGYTF. Here the CDR3 DNA reads TGCAGTGCCCAGGAGGATGGCTACACCTTC.

V is TRBV10-3 and J is TRBJ1-1; tentative D call: TRBD1 (5 bases). Trimming shortened V by 2 bases and J by 4 bases, and 5 bases separated the two germline ends. The CDR3 length is 12 residues. The germline CDR1 and CDR2 sequences are ENHRY and SYGVKD. The CDR3 sequence: CAISERGTEAFF. The DNA for the CDR3 is TGTGCCATCAGTGAGAGGGGCACTGAAGCTTTCTTT.

The J gene is TRBJ1-5, the V gene TRBV19; 7 bases align to TRBD1. This CDR3 region has 17 residues. Germline V lookup: CDR1 LNHDA, CDR2 SQIVND (reference sequence). The junction had 7 bases not matched to a gene; V was cut back by 1 base and J by 1 base. CDR3 nucleotides: TGTGCCAGTAGTATAGGCAGGGGGAAGGGGAGCAATCAGCCCCAGCATTTT. It codes for CASSIGRGKGSNQPQHF.

The chain combines TRBV7-2 with TRBJ1-1, with D possibly matching TRBD1 (6 bases). The germline V and J ends were trimmed by 1 base and 6 bases, with 12 bases remaining between them. Germline V gene data show CDR1 as SGHTA and CDR2 as FQGNSA. The CDR3 is made up of 14 amino acids. The CDR3 DNA follows: TGTGCCAGCAGCTTAGGGGGGGGCGCGCCTGAAGCTTTCTTT. Its protein is CASSLGGGAPEAFF.

V gene TRBV25-1 combines with J gene TRBJ1-1, with D possibly being TRBD1 (6 bases). The germline V gene has CDR1 MGHDK and CDR2 SYGVNS. The V end lost 3 bases, the J end lost 2 bases, and 13 bases lay between the germline ends. CDR3 length: 15 residues. CDR3 amino acids: CASSDSGHRNTEAFF. The DNA of the CDR3 is TGTGCCAGCAGTGACTCGGGACACCGAAACACTGAAGCTTTCTTT.

The J gene is TRBJ2-1, the V gene TRBV4-3, with D possibly TRBD1 on 5 matching bases. The germline V gene encodes CDR1 LGHNA and CDR2 YSLEER. This CDR3 has 17 residues. V lost 0 bases and J lost 0, with 12 bases in between. This CDR3 reads CASSQDEAGRSYNEQFF. DNA of the CDR3: TGCGCCAGCAGCCAAGACGAGGCAGGGCGCTCCTACAATGAGCAGTTCTTC.

This chain links TRBV29-1 with TRBJ1-1, with 7 nucleotides matching TRBD1. This CDR3 is 15 amino acids long. CDR1 and CDR2 from the germline V gene are SQVTM and ANQGSEA. Losses at the gene ends were 1 base for V and 1 base for J; bases not matched to a gene: 6. CDR3 in DNA: TGCAGCGTTGAAGTCTTCGGACAGGCGAACACTGAAGCTTTCTTT. Protein: CSVEVFGQANTEAFF.

The V call is TRBV18, the J call TRBJ2-3; 8 bases are a match to TRBD1. With V trimmed by 3 bases and J by 3 bases, 14 bases remained unmatched. Germline V gene data show CDR1 as KGHSH and CDR2 as LQKENI. The CDR3 is made up of 18 amino acids. CDR3 in amino acids: CASSPSAWGQEGTDTQYF. The CDR3, as DNA: TGTGCCAGCTCACCCTCCGCCTGGGGACAGGAGGGGACAGATACGCAGTATTTT.

V usage is TRBV28 and J usage is TRBJ2-2, with 9 nucleotides matching TRBD1. The CDR3 runs to 16 residues. Germline CDR1 reads MDHEN; CDR2 reads SYDVKM. The V and J ends lost 7 bases and 5 bases, in that order; junction bases with no gene match: 11. The CDR3 sequence: CASTTPGQGKTGELFF. For the CDR3, the DNA is TGTGCCAGCACCACCCCGGGACAGGGCAAGACCGGGGAGCTGTTTTTT.

V is TRBV28 and J is TRBJ2-7; D possibly corresponds to TRBD2 (6 bases). The CDR3 totals 17 residues. Trimming left V 6 bases short and J 2 bases short, with 23 bases between. The germline V gene encodes CDR1 MDHEN and CDR2 SYDVKM. CDR3: CASSPRGVFDRTYEQYF. CDR3 nucleotide sequence: TGTGCCAGCAGCCCCCGCGGGGTTTTCGACCGAACCTACGAGCAGTACTTC.